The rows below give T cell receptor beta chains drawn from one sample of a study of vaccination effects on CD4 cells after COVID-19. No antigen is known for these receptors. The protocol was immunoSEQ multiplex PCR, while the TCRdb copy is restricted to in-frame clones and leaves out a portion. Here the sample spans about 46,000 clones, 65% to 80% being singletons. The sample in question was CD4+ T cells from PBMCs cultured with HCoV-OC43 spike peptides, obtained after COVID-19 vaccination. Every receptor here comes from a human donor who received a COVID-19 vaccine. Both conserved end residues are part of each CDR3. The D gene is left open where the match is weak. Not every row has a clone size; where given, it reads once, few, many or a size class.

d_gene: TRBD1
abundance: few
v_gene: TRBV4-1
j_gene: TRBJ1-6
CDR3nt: TGCGCCAGCAGCCAAGGGGGTGCCTCGACAGGGGCCTCCTATAATTCACCCCTCCACTTT
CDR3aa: CASSQGGASTGASYNSPLHF

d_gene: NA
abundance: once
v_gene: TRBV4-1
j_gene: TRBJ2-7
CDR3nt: TGCGCCAGCAGCCTTACAGGAGAGATAAGTTCCTACGAGCAGTACTTC
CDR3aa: CASSLTGEISSYEQYF

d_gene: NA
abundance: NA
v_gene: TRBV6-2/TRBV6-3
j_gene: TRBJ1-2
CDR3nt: TGTGCCAGCAGTACCGACAGAGACTATGGCTACACCTTC
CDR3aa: CASSTDRDYGYTF

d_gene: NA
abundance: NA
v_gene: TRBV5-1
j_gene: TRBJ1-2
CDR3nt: TGCGCCAGCAGCCAAGGACAGCCCTATGGCTACACCTTC
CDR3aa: CASSQGQPYGYTF

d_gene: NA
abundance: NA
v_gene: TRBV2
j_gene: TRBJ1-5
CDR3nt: TGTGCCAGCAGTCAACAGGGCCTTAATCAGCCCCAGCATTTT
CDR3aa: CASSQQGLNQPQHF

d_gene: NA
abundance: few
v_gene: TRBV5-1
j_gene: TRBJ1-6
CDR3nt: TGCGCCAGTACAGAGGGCTATAATTCACCCCTCCACTTT
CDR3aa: CASTEGYNSPLHF

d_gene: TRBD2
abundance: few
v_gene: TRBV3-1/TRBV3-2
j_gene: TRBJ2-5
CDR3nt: TGTGCCAGCAGCCGTTCGGGGGGCCAAGAGACCCAGTACTTC
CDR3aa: CASSRSGGQETQYF

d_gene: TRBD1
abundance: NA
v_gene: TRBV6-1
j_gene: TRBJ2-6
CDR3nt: TGTGCCAGCAGTGAAACCCGGACAGGTTATGGGGCCAACGTCCTGACTTTC
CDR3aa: CASSETRTGYGANVLTF

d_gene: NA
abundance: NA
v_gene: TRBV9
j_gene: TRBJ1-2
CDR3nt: TGTGCCAGCAACATAGAGCCGGATTCTAACTATGGCTACACCTTC
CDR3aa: CASNIEPDSNYGYTF

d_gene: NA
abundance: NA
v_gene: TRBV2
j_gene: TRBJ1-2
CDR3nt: TGTGCCAGCTATGGGACGGATGGAGATTCCTATGGCTACACCTTC
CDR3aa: CASYGTDGDSYGYTF

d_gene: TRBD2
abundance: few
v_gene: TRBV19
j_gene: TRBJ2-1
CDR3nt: TGTGCCAGTAGTCGGGGACTAGCGGGACTTGAGCAGTTCTTC
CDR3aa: CASSRGLAGLEQFF

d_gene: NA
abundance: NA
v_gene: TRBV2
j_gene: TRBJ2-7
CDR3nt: TGTGCCAGCAGTGAACAGGATTACGAGCAGTACTTC
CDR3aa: CASSEQDYEQYF

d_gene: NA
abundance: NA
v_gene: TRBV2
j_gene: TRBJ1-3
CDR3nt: TGTGCCAGCAGTGAAGCTTTGGGGGGCGCGTTTGGAAACACCATATATTTT
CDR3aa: CASSEALGGAFGNTIYF

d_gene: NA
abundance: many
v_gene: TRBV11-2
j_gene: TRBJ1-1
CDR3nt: TGTGCCAGCAGCTTCGCGACCGGGACCCGCGAAGCTTTCTTT
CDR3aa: CASSFATGTREAFF

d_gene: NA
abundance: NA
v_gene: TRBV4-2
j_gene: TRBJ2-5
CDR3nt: TGTGCCAGCAGCCAAGATCGGAAGCAAGAGACCCAGTACTTC
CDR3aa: CASSQDRKQETQYF

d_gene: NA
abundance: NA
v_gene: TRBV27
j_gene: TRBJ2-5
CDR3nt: TGTGCCAGCAGAGGCCCGGTGGGAGAGACCCAGTACTTC
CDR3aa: CASRGPVGETQYF

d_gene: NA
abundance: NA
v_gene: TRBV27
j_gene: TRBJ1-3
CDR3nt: TGTGCCAGCAGTAGCGGCCTCTCTGGAAACACCATATATTTT
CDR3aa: CASSSGLSGNTIYF

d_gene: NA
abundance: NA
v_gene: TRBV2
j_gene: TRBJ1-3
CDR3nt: TGTGCCAGCAGCCAGGGTTTCTCTGGAAACACCATATATTTT
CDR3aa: CASSQGFSGNTIYF

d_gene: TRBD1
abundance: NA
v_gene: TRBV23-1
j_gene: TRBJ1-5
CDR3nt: TGCGCCAGCAGTCTTATTCGGACAGGGGGCAATCAGCCCCAGCATTTT
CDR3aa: CASSLIRTGGNQPQHF

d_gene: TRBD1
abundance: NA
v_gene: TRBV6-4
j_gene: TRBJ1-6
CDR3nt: TGTGCCAGCAGTGACTCAACAGGGGGTTCACCCCTCCACTTT
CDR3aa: CASSDSTGGSPLHF

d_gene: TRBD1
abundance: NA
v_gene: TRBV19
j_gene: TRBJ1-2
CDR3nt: TGTGCCAGTAGTATGCCGGGGACAGATTATGGCTACACCTTC
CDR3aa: CASSMPGTDYGYTF

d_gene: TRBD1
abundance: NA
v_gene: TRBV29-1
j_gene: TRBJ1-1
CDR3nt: TGCAGCGTTGAAGGGACAGGAGGAATGAACACTGAAGCTTTCTTT
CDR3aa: CSVEGTGGMNTEAFF

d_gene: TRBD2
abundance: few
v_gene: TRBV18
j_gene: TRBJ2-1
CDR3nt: TGTGCCAGCTCAATCCAGCGGGAGCGTGAGCAGTTCTTC
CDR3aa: CASSIQREREQFF

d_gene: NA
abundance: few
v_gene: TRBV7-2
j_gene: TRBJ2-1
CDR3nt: TGTGCCAGCAGCTTGATGCCAGGGAAGGGATATGAGCAGTTCTTC
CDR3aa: CASSLMPGKGYEQFF

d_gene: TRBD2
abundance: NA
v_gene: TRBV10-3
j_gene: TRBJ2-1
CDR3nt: TGTGCCATCAGCTTGACTAGCGGGAGCGACAATGAGCAGTTCTTC
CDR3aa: CAISLTSGSDNEQFF

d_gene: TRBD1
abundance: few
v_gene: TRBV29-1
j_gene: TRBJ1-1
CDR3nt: TGCAGCGCACACAGGGGCGTCATGAACACTGAAGCTTTCTTT
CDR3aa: CSAHRGVMNTEAFF

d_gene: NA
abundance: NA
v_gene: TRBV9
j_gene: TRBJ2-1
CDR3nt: TGTGCCAGCAGCGTAGCTGAGGTCTCCTCCTTTTCCTACAATGAGCAGTTCTTC
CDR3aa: CASSVAEVSSFSYNEQFF

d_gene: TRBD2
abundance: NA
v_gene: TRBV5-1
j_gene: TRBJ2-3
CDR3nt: TGCGCCAGCCAAGATCGGGCGGGGGGCGGGTCTAATACGCAGTATTTT
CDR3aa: CASQDRAGGGSNTQYF

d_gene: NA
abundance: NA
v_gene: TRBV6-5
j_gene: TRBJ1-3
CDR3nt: TGTGCCAGCAGTTACGGATCGGGTACAGGAAACACCATATATTTT
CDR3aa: CASSYGSGTGNTIYF

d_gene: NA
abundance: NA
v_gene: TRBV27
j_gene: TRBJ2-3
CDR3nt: TGTGCCAGCAGTCCCACGGGGTCGGAGAGGGCAGATACGCAGTATTTT
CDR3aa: CASSPTGSERADTQYF

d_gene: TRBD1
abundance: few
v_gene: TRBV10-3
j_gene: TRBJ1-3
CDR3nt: TGTGCCATCAGGGGGACAGGGGCTGGAAACACCATATATTTT
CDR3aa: CAIRGTGAGNTIYF

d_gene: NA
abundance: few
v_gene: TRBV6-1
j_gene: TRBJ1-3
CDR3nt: TGTGCCAGCAGTGAACGGTGGGCAGGTACCTCTGGAAACACCATATATTTT
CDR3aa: CASSERWAGTSGNTIYF

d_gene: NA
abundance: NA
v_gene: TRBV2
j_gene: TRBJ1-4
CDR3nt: TGTGCCAGCAGTGGGGGCTCTAAGGAAAAACTGTTTTTT
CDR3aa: CASSGGSKEKLFF